The 2 T cell receptor beta chains reported below all come from one sample, sequenced in a study of control samples from healthy donors and cancer patients. TCRdb keeps only in-frame clones here, not all; method: immunoSEQ multiplex PCR. The sample has under 95,000 clones, roughly 80% seen once; the top ten hold over 12%. What was sequenced was blood. These TCRs come from a man between 50 and 59 years old in good health.

The chain carries TRBV18 and TRBJ2-3, with D perhaps TRBD1 (5 bases). Germline V lookup: CDR1 KGHSH, CDR2 LQKENI. The V and J ends lost 1 base and 0 bases respectively, with 8 bases between them. This CDR3 has 15 residues. The CDR3 sequence is CASSPRGSSTDTQYF. The CDR3 DNA sequence: TGTGCCAGCTCACCACGGGGCAGTAGCACAGATACGCAGTATTTT.

The chain has TRBV30 and TRBJ1-5; D might be TRBD1 (6 bases). This CDR3 is built from 13 residues. Trimming removed 5 bases from V and 5 bases from J, with 13 bases in between. Germline V gives CDR1 GTSNPN, CDR2 SVGIG (reference sequence). The CDR3 DNA reads as TGTGCCTGGGCCGGGACATTCGATCAGCCCCAGCATTTT. This sequence encodes CAWAGTFDQPQHF.